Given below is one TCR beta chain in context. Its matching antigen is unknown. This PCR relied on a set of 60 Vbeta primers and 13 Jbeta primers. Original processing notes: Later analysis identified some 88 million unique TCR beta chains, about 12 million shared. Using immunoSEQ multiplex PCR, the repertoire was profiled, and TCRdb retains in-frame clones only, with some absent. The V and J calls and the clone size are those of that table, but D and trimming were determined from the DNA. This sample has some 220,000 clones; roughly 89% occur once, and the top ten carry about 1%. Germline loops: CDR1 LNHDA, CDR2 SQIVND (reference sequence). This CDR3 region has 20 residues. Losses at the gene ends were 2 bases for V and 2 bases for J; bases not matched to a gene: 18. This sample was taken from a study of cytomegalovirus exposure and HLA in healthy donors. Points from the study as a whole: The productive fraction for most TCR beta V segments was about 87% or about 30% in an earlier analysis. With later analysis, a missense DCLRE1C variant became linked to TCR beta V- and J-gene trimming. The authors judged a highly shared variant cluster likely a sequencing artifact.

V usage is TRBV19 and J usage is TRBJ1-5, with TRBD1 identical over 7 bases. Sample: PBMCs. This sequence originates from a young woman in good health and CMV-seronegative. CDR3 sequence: CASSIKSGGTALMRNQPQHF. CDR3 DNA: TGTGCCAGTAGTATAAAGAGTGGAGGGACAGCTCTTATGCGCAATCAGCCCCAGCATTTT.